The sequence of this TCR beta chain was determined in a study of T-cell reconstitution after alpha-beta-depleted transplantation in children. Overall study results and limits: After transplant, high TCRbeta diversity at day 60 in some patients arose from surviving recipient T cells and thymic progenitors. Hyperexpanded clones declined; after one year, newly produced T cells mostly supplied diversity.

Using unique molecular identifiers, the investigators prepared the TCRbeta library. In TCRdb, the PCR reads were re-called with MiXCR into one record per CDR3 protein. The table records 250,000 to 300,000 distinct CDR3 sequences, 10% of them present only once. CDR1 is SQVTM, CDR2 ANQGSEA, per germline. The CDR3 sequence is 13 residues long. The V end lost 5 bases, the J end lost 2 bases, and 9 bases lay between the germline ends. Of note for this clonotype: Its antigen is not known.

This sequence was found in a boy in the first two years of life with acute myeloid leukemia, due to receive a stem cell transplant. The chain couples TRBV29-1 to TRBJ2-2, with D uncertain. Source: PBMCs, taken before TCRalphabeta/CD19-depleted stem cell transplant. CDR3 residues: CSVKPDNTGELFF. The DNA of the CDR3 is TGCAGCGTTAAGCCCGATAACACCGGGGAGCTGTTTTTT.